What follows are 16 T cell receptor beta chains derived from one specimen sequenced in a study of T cell repertoires in ileal Crohn's disease. Time point denoted: neoterminal ileum biopsy at postoperative endoscopy, about 6 months after surgery. Clones were sequenced by immunoSEQ multiplex PCR, and TCRdb holds only the in-frame ones, with some missing. The data show about 12,000 clones, approximately 78% seen once. The source material was ileal tissue. The receptors derive from an adult with Crohn's disease.

The rearrangement joins TRBV30 to TRBJ2-5, with a weak D call TRBD2 (5 bases). V was shortened by 1 base and J by 5 bases, with 14 bases between the two germline ends. Germline V lookup: CDR1 GTSNPN, CDR2 SVGIG (reference sequence). This CDR3 comprises 14 residues. CDR3 protein: CAWSASFSVETQYF. CDR3 nucleotides: TGTGCCTGGAGTGCCAGTTTTAGCGTGGAGACCCAGTACTTC. The whole variable domain, filled in from reference TRBV30 and TRBJ2-5, reads SQTIHQWPATLVQPVGSPLSLECTVEGTSNPNLYWYRQAAGRGLQLLFYSVGIGQISSEVPQNLSASRPQDRQFILSSKKLLLSDSGFYLCAWSASFSVETQYFGPGTRLLVL.

This rearrangement joins TRBV11-3 to TRBJ1-5; D unresolved. This CDR3 has 13 residues. Germline CDR1 and CDR2: SGHNT and YENEEA. V was cut by 5 bases and J by 5 bases, with 10 bases left in between. The CDR3 region is CASSSGDHQPQHF. CDR3 nucleotides: TGTGCCAGCAGCAGCGGGGATCATCAGCCCCAGCATTTT.

The chain employs TRBV7-3 and TRBJ2-3; D is ambiguous. Trimming shortened V by 6 bases and J by 5 bases, and 12 bases separated the two germline ends. Germline CDR1 and CDR2: SGHTA and FQGTGA. The CDR3 has 13 amino acids. The chain's CDR3 is CASSQEVGDTQYF. The CDR3 DNA follows: TGTGCCAGCAGTCAGGAAGTCGGAGATACGCAGTATTTT.

This chain joins TRBV11-1 and TRBJ1-2; 9 bases fit TRBD1. Germline loops: CDR1 SGHAT, CDR2 FQDESV (reference sequence). V gave up 1 base and J gave up 6 bases; unmatched junction bases: 3. This CDR3 region has 14 residues. As DNA, the CDR3 is TGTGCCAGCAGCTTAGGAGGACAGGGGAATGGCTACACCTTC. It yields the protein CASSLGGQGNGYTF. The entire variable domain, with the rest obtained from reference TRBV11-1 and TRBJ1-2, is as follows: EAEVAQSPRYKITEKSQAVAFWCDPISGHATLYWYRQILGQGPELLVQFQDESVVDDSQLPKDRFSAERLKGVDSTLKIQPAELGDSAMYLCASSLGGQGNGYTFGSGTRLTVV.

V is TRBV7-9 and J is TRBJ2-7, with TRBD1 matching 8 bases. Per the germline V gene, CDR1 is SEHNR and CDR2 is FQNEAQ (reference sequence). This CDR3 is built from 15 residues. V lost 1 base to trimming and J lost 6 bases; unmatched junction nucleotides: 8. The CDR3 region is CASSLDRTGQSEQYF. CDR3 nucleotides: TGTGCCAGCAGCTTAGACCGGACAGGGCAATCCGAGCAGTACTTC.

This clone was seen just once. The chain joins TRBV11-3 to TRBJ2-7, with 13 bases aligning to TRBD2. V dropped 1 base and J dropped 5; count of bases not matched to a gene: 8. CDR1 is SGHNT and CDR2 is YENEEA in the germline V gene. CDR3 size: 17 residues. The CDR3 region is CASSLGGLAGTLNEQYF. CDR3 sequence (DNA): TGTGCCAGCAGCTTAGGGGGACTAGCGGGGACGCTAAACGAGCAGTACTTC.

The gene calls are TRBV7-2 and TRBJ2-7; D call uncertain. This CDR3 has 13 amino acids. The V and J ends lost 7 bases and 0 bases respectively, with 10 bases between them. Per the germline V gene, CDR1 is SGHTA and CDR2 is FQGNSA. The CDR3: CASTFIFSYEQYF. CDR3 bases: TGTGCCAGCACCTTTATATTCTCCTACGAGCAGTACTTC.

The chain recombines TRBV29-1 with TRBJ2-3; 9 bases match TRBD2. With 5 bases clipped from V and 6 bases from J, the junction kept 9 bases outside the gene matches. Germline CDR1 SQVTM, CDR2 ANQGSEA. The CDR3 is 14 residues long. The chain's CDR3 is CSVSGSGGLDTQYF. The CDR3 nucleotides are TGCAGCGTTTCGGGTAGCGGGGGCCTTGATACGCAGTATTTT.

The gene calls are TRBV11-3 and TRBJ1-1, with TRBD1 identical over 7 bases. J lost 3 bases, V lost 7 bases, and 8 bases had no gene match. CDR1 is SGHNT, CDR2 YENEEA, per germline. The CDR3 length is 14 residues. The CDR3 DNA is TGTGCCAGCACCCAGCGACAGGGCGACACTGAAGCTTTCTTT. This gives the protein CASTQRQGDTEAFF.

The genes are TRBV19 and TRBJ1-1; TRBD1 matches at 7 bases. V was pared by 3 bases and J by 5 bases, with 6 bases of the junction left unmatched. The CDR3 has 14 residues. The germline V gene encodes CDR1 LNHDA and CDR2 SQIVND (reference sequence). The CDR3 sequence is CASSMRQGGTEAFF. The CDR3 nucleotides are TGTGCCAGTAGTATGAGACAGGGTGGGACTGAAGCTTTCTTT.

The genes are TRBV11-2 and TRBJ2-7; 7 bases are shared with TRBD1. This CDR3 is 14 amino acids long. V lost 7 bases to trimming and J lost 2 bases; unmatched junction nucleotides: 8. Germline V gives CDR1 SGHAT, CDR2 FQNNGV. CDR3: CASTWGQGAYEQYF. CDR3 nucleotide sequence: TGTGCCAGCACGTGGGGGCAGGGGGCCTACGAGCAGTACTTC.

This clone was observed a single time. The chain carries TRBV27 and TRBJ2-2, with 7 bases aligning to TRBD1. The CDR3 runs 15 residues. V shed 4 bases and J 1 base; nucleotides not matched to a gene: 3. CDR1 and CDR2 from the germline V gene are MNHEY and SMNVEV (reference sequence). CDR3 nucleotide sequence: TGTGCCAGCAGTTCATACAGGGGGAACACCGGGGAGCTGTTTTTT. It specifies CASSSYRGNTGELFF.

V usage is TRBV25-1 and J usage is TRBJ1-2; maybe TRBD1 (6 bases). Trimming shortened V by 3 bases and J by 5 bases, and 13 bases separated the two germline ends. This CDR3 has 14 amino acids. Germline loops: CDR1 MGHDK, CDR2 SYGVNS. CDR3 DNA: TGTGCCAGCAGTGATCTCGGGACATCTTATGGCTACACCTTC. Residues: CASSDLGTSYGYTF.

The rearrangement links TRBV27 to TRBJ2-7; 16 nucleotides agree with TRBD2. Germline lookup yields CDR1 MNHEY and CDR2 SMNVEV (reference sequence). The junction had 11 bases not matched to a gene; V was cut back by 6 bases and J by 3 bases. CDR3 size: 18 residues. CDR3 in amino acids: CASRPGLAGGPLIYEQYF. The CDR3, as DNA: TGTGCCAGCAGGCCGGGACTAGCGGGAGGGCCACTAATCTACGAGCAGTACTTC.

V and J are TRBV6-5 and TRBJ1-2; D uncertain. CDR1 is MNHEY, CDR2 SVGAGI, per germline. V was shortened by 0 bases and J by 2 bases, with 7 bases between the two germline ends. This CDR3 has 14 residues. This CDR3 is CASSYSRVNYGYTF. The CDR3 nucleotides are TGTGCCAGCAGTTACTCGAGGGTAAACTATGGCTACACCTTC.

The V and J genes are TRBV7-2 and TRBJ2-7; 7 nucleotides agree with TRBD2. After removal of 5 bases from V and 4 bases from J, the junction contained 8 bases not matched to a gene. Germline assignment: CDR1 SGHTA and CDR2 FQGNSA. This CDR3 is built from 14 residues. CDR3 residues: CASSQAGPGYEQYF. The DNA of the CDR3 is TGTGCCAGCAGCCAAGCGGGACCTGGTTACGAGCAGTACTTC.